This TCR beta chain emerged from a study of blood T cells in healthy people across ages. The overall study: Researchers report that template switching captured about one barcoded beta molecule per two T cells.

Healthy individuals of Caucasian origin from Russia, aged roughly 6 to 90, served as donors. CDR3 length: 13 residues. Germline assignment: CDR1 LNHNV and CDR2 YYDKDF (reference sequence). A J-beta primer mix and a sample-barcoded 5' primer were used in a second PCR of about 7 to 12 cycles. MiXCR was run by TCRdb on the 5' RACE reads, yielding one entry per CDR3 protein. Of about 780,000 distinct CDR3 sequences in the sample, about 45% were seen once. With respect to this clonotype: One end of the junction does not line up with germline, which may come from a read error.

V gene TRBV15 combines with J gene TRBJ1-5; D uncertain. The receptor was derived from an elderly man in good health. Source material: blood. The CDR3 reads CVTSGNQNQPQHF. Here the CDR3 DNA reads TGTGTCACCAGCGGTAATCAGAATCAGCCCCAGCATTTT.